These 12 T cell receptor beta chains came from one sample sequenced in a study of regulatory T cells in long-lasting Graves disease. The sample's time point: persistent/refractory GD, antithyroid drugs over 5 years with positive TRAb. RNA from PBMCs was the source of the TCR library. For TCR beta, libraries came from iRepertoire HTBI primers and Arm-PCR of CDR3 regions. TCRdb re-derived calls from the multiplex PCR reads in MiXCR, one entry per CDR3 protein. Of 500,000 to 700,000 distinct CDR3 sequences detected, 25% to 35% appear once; the ten largest clones hold 35% to 55%. Source: peripheral blood mononuclear cells (PBMCs), taken when the disease was refractory, from a patient treated with antithyroid drugs. The receptor source for this set is a female donor with Graves disease.

This clonotype was observed a few times. This rearrangement joins TRBV20-1 to TRBJ2-7; the D gene is possibly TRBD2 (6 bases). Trimming pared 3 bases from V and 0 bases from J, leaving 12 bases between. The CDR3 runs to 14 residues. Germline V lookup: CDR1 DFQATT, CDR2 SNEGSKA (reference sequence). Here the CDR3 reads CSARQAGRSYEQYF. DNA for the CDR3: TGCAGTGCTAGGCAGGCGGGGCGCTCCTACGAGCAGTACTTC.

This clonotype has more than one count but fewer than ten. The V and J genes are TRBV6-2 or TRBV6-3 and TRBJ2-7; 10 nucleotides line up with TRBD1. This CDR3 contains 17 residues. The V segment lost 0 bases and the J segment 3 bases; nucleotides outside the gene matches: 8. Germline assignment: CDR1 MNHEY and CDR2 SVGEGT. The CDR3 protein is CASSYSGNRDRGYEQYF. The CDR3, as DNA: TGTGCCAGCAGTTACTCAGGGAACCGGGACAGGGGCTACGAGCAGTACTTC.

This clonotype has just a few counts. The chain employs TRBV5-4 and TRBJ2-5; 11 nucleotides align to TRBD2. Germline V CDR1 and CDR2: SGHNT, YYREEE (reference sequence). V gave up 4 bases and J gave up 5 bases; unmatched junction bases: 10. The CDR3 length is 16 residues. CDR3 loop: CASSVDSGRVWETQYF. Here the CDR3 DNA reads TGTGCCAGCAGCGTGGATAGCGGGAGGGTTTGGGAGACCCAGTACTTC.

In this sample, this clonotype turned up a few times. The chain has TRBV20-1 and TRBJ2-7, with 13 bases identical to TRBD2. This CDR3 has 14 residues. The V gene end was trimmed by 4 bases and the J gene end by 5 bases; junction bases not matched to a gene: 5. CDR1 is DFQATT and CDR2 is SNEGSKA in the germline V gene (reference sequence). The CDR3 bases are TGCAGTGCTACAGGACTAGCGGGAGACCACGAGCAGTACTTC. This codes for CSATGLAGDHEQYF.

This clonotype was found many times. The CDR3 DNA is TGTGCCAGCAGTTTATCGTGGCCCGCCTCTAACTATGGCTACACCTTC. Its translation: CASSLSWPASNYGYTF. The V and J genes are TRBV27 and TRBJ1-2, with D hard to call. Germline-derived CDR1 and CDR2 are MNHEY and SMNVEV (reference sequence). V lost 0 bases to trimming and J lost 0 bases, with 11 bases between them. The CDR3 length is 16 residues.

CDR3 residues: CASSSGLATDTQYF. The CDR3 DNA sequence: TGTGCCAGCAGCTCGGGACTAGCGACAGATACGCAGTATTTT. V usage is TRBV11-2 and J usage is TRBJ2-3, with TRBD2 matching over 10 bases. This CDR3 is 14 amino acids long. The trim removed 4 bases at V and 3 bases at J, leaving 1 base unmatched. In germline, CDR1 is SGHAT, CDR2 FQNNGV.

The rearrangement joins TRBV27 to TRBJ2-2; 8 nucleotides match TRBD2. Germline trimming cut 3 bases from V and 7 bases from J; bases unmatched to any gene: 7. Germline V gives CDR1 MNHEY, CDR2 SMNVEV (reference sequence). CDR3 length: 15 residues. CDR3: CASSFREGRSGELFF. The CDR3 DNA is TGTGCCAGCAGTTTCCGGGAGGGCCGTAGCGGGGAGCTGTTTTTT.

There are a few counts of this clonotype. This chain links TRBV20-1 with TRBJ2-2; perhaps TRBD1 as D (6 bases). The ends were cut back, 6 bases at V and 2 bases at J, with 19 bases in the middle. CDR1 is DFQATT, CDR2 SNEGSKA, per germline (reference sequence). CDR3 size: 16 residues. The CDR3 sequence is CSARSSRQVNTGELFF. Here the CDR3 DNA reads TGCAGTGCCCGGTCATCGAGACAGGTTAACACCGGGGAGCTGTTTTTT.

This rearrangement joins TRBV5-1 to TRBJ1-2, with 8 bases lining up with TRBD1. Germline V gene sequence: CDR1 SGHRS, CDR2 YFSETQ. Unmatched junction bases numbered 8, after V lost 2 bases and J lost 5 bases. The CDR3 covers 15 residues. The CDR3 is CASSFDRGGIYGYTF. The CDR3 DNA is TGCGCCAGCAGCTTTGACAGGGGCGGGATATATGGCTACACCTTC.

This clonotype appeared a few times. The chain combines TRBV12-3 or TRBV12-4 with TRBJ2-7; D possibly corresponds to TRBD2 (5 bases). Between the trimmed V and J ends, which lost 0 bases and 6 bases, there was a span of 9 bases. The CDR3 is 13 residues long. The CDR3 loop reads CASSLAGVFEQYF. CDR3 nucleotide sequence: TGTGCCAGCAGTTTAGCGGGAGTGTTCGAGCAGTACTTC.

For this clonotype: Germline and junction disagree at one end, which may indicate a read error. This chain connects TRBV7-8 to TRBJ1-5; D ambiguous. Germline V gives CDR1 SGHVS, CDR2 FQNEAQ. The CDR3 is 15 residues long. The CDR3 region is CASSLALYSDQPQHF. For the CDR3, the DNA is TGTGCCAGCAGCTTAGCGCTATATAGCGATCAGCCCCAGCATTTT. The variable domain in full, completed from reference TRBV7-8 and TRBJ1-5, reads GAGVSQSPRYKVAKRGQDVALRCDPISGHVSLFWYQQALGQGPEFLTYFQNEAQLDKSGLPSDRFFAERPEGSVSTLKIQRTQQEDSAVYLCASSLALYSDQPQHFGDGTRLSIL.

This clonotype appeared a few times. The chain combines TRBV29-1 with TRBJ1-2; D is perhaps TRBD1 (5 bases). This CDR3 region has 13 residues. Deletions cut 1 base from V and 8 bases from J, with 14 bases between. Germline lookup yields CDR1 SQVTM and CDR2 ANQGSEA. The CDR3 bases are TGCAGCGTTGAAGGGTCCACAAAGGGGGGCTACACCTTC. Translating it yields CSVEGSTKGGYTF.